A single sample gave rise to the 28 T cell receptor beta chains below, sequenced in a study of radiotherapy plus CTLA-4 blockade in lung cancer. TCRdb keeps only in-frame clones here, not all; method: immunoSEQ multiplex PCR. The sample yields 39,000 or so clones, 60% to 75% seen once. The sequencing used peripheral blood, collected from a patient treated with radiotherapy plus ipilimumab. These receptors were collected from a human donor with non-small cell lung cancer who had stable disease on radiotherapy plus ipilimumab.

This clone was counted only a few times. The J gene is TRBJ1-5, the V gene TRBV6-6; tentatively, D is TRBD1 (5 bases). The CDR3 is 14 residues long. In germline, CDR1 is MNHNY, CDR2 SVGAGI (reference sequence). Trimming shortened V by 4 bases and J by 6 bases, and 13 bases separated the two germline ends. The CDR3 nucleotides read TGTGCCAGCAGTTGGCAGGGTCGTGTTCAGCCCCAGCATTTT. Its translation is CASSWQGRVQPQHF.

The chain combines TRBV5-1 with TRBJ2-2; maybe TRBD2 (6 bases). Germline V gives CDR1 SGHRS, CDR2 YFSETQ. This CDR3 comprises 16 residues. V was pared by 0 bases and J by 5 bases, with 14 bases between. The DNA for the CDR3 is TGCGCCAGCAGCTTGGAGGCGGGGATGGGAACCGGGGAGCTGTTTTTT. It yields the protein CASSLEAGMGTGELFF. The full variable domain, rest sourced from reference TRBV5-1 and TRBJ2-2, is KAGVTQTPRYLIKTRGQQVTLSCSPISGHRSVSWYQQTPGQGLQFLFEYFSETQRNKGNFPGRFSGRQFSNSRSEMNVSTLELGDSALYLCASSLEAGMGTGELFFGEGSRLTVL.

The chain combines TRBV7-9 with TRBJ1-3; D ambiguous. The germline V gene has CDR1 SEHNR and CDR2 FQNEAQ (reference sequence). Trimming cost V 3 bases and J 0 bases, with 9 bases left between them. The CDR3 totals 15 residues. The CDR3 DNA reads as TGTGCCAGCAGCTTTGGACTTTCCTCTGGAAACACCATATATTTT. Protein sequence: CASSFGLSSGNTIYF.

The chain recombines TRBV13 with TRBJ2-7, with D possibly matching TRBD2 (6 bases). This CDR3 contains 15 residues. Deletions cut 5 bases from V and 9 bases from J, with 23 bases between. Germline V CDR1 and CDR2: PRHDT, FYEKMQ (reference sequence). Here the CDR3 reads CASSLSRDWPLVQYF. The DNA for the CDR3 is TGTGCCAGCAGCCTCTCCCGGGACTGGCCCCTCGTGCAGTACTTC.

This clone came up a few times. V is TRBV7-3 and J is TRBJ1-2; D gene ambiguous. Looked up from germline, CDR1 is SGHTA and CDR2 is FQGTGA. CDR3 length: 15 residues. Between the trimmed V and J ends, which lost 5 bases and 4 bases, there was a span of 17 bases. CDR3 residues: CASSPASSGAYGYTF. CDR3 DNA sequence: TGTGCCAGCAGCCCAGCAAGCAGCGGAGCCTATGGCTACACCTTC.

V is TRBV18 and J is TRBJ1-2; TRBD1 matches at 12 bases. Germline CDR1 and CDR2: KGHSH and LQKENI. The length of the CDR3 is 16 residues. The junction had 9 bases not matched to a gene; V was cut back by 2 bases and J by 8 bases. The CDR3 DNA reads as TGTGCCAGCTCACCAGGGACAGGGGGCGTGAGTAAAGGCTACACCTTC. Translating gives CASSPGTGGVSKGYTF.

CDR3 nucleotides: TGTGCCAGCAGCGTAGCTATAGCGGGGGGCGCTCCCGGGGAGCTGTTTTTT. Translated: CASSVAIAGGAPGELFF. The chain carries TRBV9 and TRBJ2-2; 10 nucleotides align to TRBD2. Germline CDR1 is SGDLS and CDR2 is YYNGEE. V dropped 0 bases and J dropped 6; count of bases not matched to a gene: 8. CDR3 length equals 17 residues. Drawing the rest from reference TRBV9 and TRBJ2-2, the complete variable domain is DSGVTQTPKHLITATGQRVTLRCSPRSGDLSVYWYQQSLDQGLQFLIQYYNGEERAKGNILERFSAQQFPDLHSELNLSSLELGDSALYFCASSVAIAGGAPGELFFGEGSRLTVL.

This clone has only one observation. This chain connects TRBV11-2 to TRBJ2-1; 9 nucleotides align to TRBD1. Germline CDR1 and CDR2: SGHAT and FQNNGV. CDR3 length equals 15 residues. V lost 4 bases to trimming and J lost 5 bases; unmatched junction nucleotides: 6. The CDR3 protein is CASSSGTGFNNEQFF. CDR3 coding DNA: TGTGCCAGCAGCTCCGGGACAGGGTTTAACAATGAGCAGTTCTTC. The full variable domain, in which reference TRBV11-2 and TRBJ2-1 provide the parts outside the CDR3, is EAGVAQSPRYKIIEKRQSVAFWCNPISGHATLYWYQQILGQGPKLLIQFQNNGVVDDSQLPKDRFSAERLKGVDSTLKIQPAKLEDSAVYLCASSSGTGFNNEQFFGPGTRLTVL.

The rearrangement links TRBV7-9 to TRBJ1-2; 8 nucleotides line up with TRBD1. The CDR3 length is 13 residues. V was clipped by 5 bases and J by 6 bases; unmatched bases: 5. Germline loops: CDR1 SEHNR, CDR2 FQNEAQ (reference sequence). As DNA, the CDR3 is TGTGCCAGCAGCGCACCGGACAGGGATGGCTACACCTTC. It yields the protein CASSAPDRDGYTF.

This clone came up a few times. The identical CDR3 is also encoded by other nucleotide sequences in the sample. The rearrangement joins TRBV5-1 to TRBJ2-2; D remains ambiguous. The CDR3 has 15 amino acids. The germline V gene has CDR1 SGHRS and CDR2 YFSETQ. Between the trimmed V and J ends, which lost 0 bases and 0 bases, there was a span of 6 bases. The CDR3 coding sequence is TGCGCCAGCAGCTTGGCGGTGTCGAACACCGGGGAGCTGTTTTTT. This translates into CASSLAVSNTGELFF.

This clone was seen once. The rearrangement joins TRBV19 to TRBJ2-3; D may be TRBD1 (5 bases). The CDR3 length is 14 residues. CDR1 LNHDA and CDR2 SQIVND come from the germline V gene (reference sequence). Trimming removed 8 bases at V and 0 bases at J, with 12 bases between. The chain's CDR3 is CASSDTLSTDTQYF. Here the CDR3 DNA reads TGTGCCAGTTCGGACACGTTGAGCACAGATACGCAGTATTTT. Complete variable domain (other parts from reference TRBV19 and TRBJ2-3): DGGITQSPKYLFRKEGQNVTLSCEQNLNHDAMYWYRQDPGQGLRLIYYSQIVNDFQKGDIAEGYSVSREKKESFPLTVTSAQKNPTAFYLCASSDTLSTDTQYFGPGTRLTVL.

The gene calls are TRBV6-1 and TRBJ2-7, with 7 bases lining up with TRBD1. Germline lookup yields CDR1 MNHNS and CDR2 SASEGT. Trimming at V came to 6 bases and at J to 5 bases, leaving 13 bases not matched to a gene. The CDR3 runs 15 residues. The CDR3 loop reads CASRGRQGISDEQYV. The CDR3, as DNA: TGTGCCAGCAGGGGAAGACAGGGCATTTCGGACGAGCAGTACGTC.

V and J are TRBV6-1 and TRBJ1-5; D unclear. The V gene lost 6 bases and the J gene lost 0 bases, with 9 bases spanning the gap. CDR1 and CDR2 (germline): MNHNS, SASEGT. This CDR3 spans 14 amino acids. In nucleotides, the CDR3 is TGTGCCAGCAGAGCAGTCTATAGCAATCAGCCCCAGCATTTT. As protein: CASRAVYSNQPQHF.

V is TRBV5-1 and J is TRBJ2-5; 15 bases are shared with TRBD2. Germline V gene sequence: CDR1 SGHRS, CDR2 YFSETQ. CDR3 length: 16 amino acids. V was clipped by 4 bases and J by 2 bases; unmatched bases: 3. CDR3 in amino acids: CASSGGLAGGQETQYF. The CDR3 region has the DNA TGCGCCAGCAGCGGAGGACTAGCGGGGGGGCAAGAGACCCAGTACTTC.

The chain employs TRBV5-1 and TRBJ2-6, with 7 bases identical to TRBD1. Germline lookup yields CDR1 SGHRS and CDR2 YFSETQ. This CDR3 region has 18 residues. V lost 0 bases to trimming and J lost 0 bases; unmatched junction nucleotides: 6. The CDR3 sequence: CASSLAGTAASGANVLTF. The CDR3 nucleotides read TGCGCCAGCAGCTTGGCCGGGACAGCAGCCTCTGGGGCCAACGTCCTGACTTTC.

In nucleotides, the CDR3 is TGTGCCAGCGGGGACATTCAGTACTTC. Translated, it gives CASGDIQYF. The rearrangement joins TRBV28 to TRBJ2-4, with D unclear. V lost 8 bases and J lost 8, with 4 bases in between. The CDR3 contains 9 residues. The germline V gene encodes CDR1 MDHEN and CDR2 SYDVKM.

The rearrangement links TRBV5-1 to TRBJ1-1; 7 positions agree with TRBD1. There are 13 residues in the CDR3. Trimming at V came to 7 bases and at J to 1 base, leaving 4 bases not matched to a gene. The germline CDR1 and CDR2 sequences are SGHRS and YFSETQ. For the CDR3, the DNA is TGCGCCAGCGGGTCAGGGGGGAACACTGAAGCTTTCTTT. Translating gives CASGSGGNTEAFF.

This clone has a handful of counts. The chain employs TRBV5-1 and TRBJ1-5, with a possible D match to TRBD1 (5 bases). The V gene lost 1 base and the J gene lost 0 bases, with 8 bases spanning the gap. Germline loops: CDR1 SGHRS, CDR2 YFSETQ. CDR3 size: 15 residues. The CDR3 protein is CASSLTGFSNQPQHF. The CDR3 DNA reads TGCGCCAGCAGCTTGACAGGATTTAGCAATCAGCCCCAGCATTTT.

The chain links TRBV4-3 to TRBJ2-7; D unclear. With 4 bases removed from V and 0 bases from J, the gap between germline ends came to 7 bases. The germline CDR1 and CDR2 sequences are LGHNA and YSLEER. The CDR3 is 13 amino acids. The CDR3 region has the DNA TGCGCCAGCAGCCGCGATAGCTCCTACGAGCAGTACTTC. Protein sequence: CASSRDSSYEQYF.

The chain joins TRBV5-1 to TRBJ1-3, with D uncertain. This CDR3 spans 14 amino acids. In germline, CDR1 is SGHRS, CDR2 YFSETQ. V lost 0 bases to trimming and J lost 2 bases, with 6 bases between them. In DNA form, the CDR3 reads TGCGCCAGCAGCTTGGAAGTAACTGGAAACACCATATATTTT. Translating gives CASSLEVTGNTIYF.

The J gene is TRBJ1-4, the V gene TRBV5-1; D is possibly TRBD1 (5 bases). CDR1 is SGHRS and CDR2 is YFSETQ in the germline V gene. The CDR3 loop spans 14 amino acids. V lost 2 bases, J lost 3 bases, and 8 bases lay in between. The CDR3 bases are TGCGCCAGCAGCTTAACAGGCCCTAATGAAAAACTGTTTTTT. It yields the protein CASSLTGPNEKLFF.

The chain links TRBV7-8 to TRBJ2-7; no firm D call. Trimming cost V 1 base and J 0 bases, with 7 bases left between them. This CDR3 contains 14 residues. Germline V gives CDR1 SGHVS, CDR2 FQNEAQ. In DNA, the CDR3 is TGTGCCAGCAGCTTAGTACAGAGCTCCTACGAGCAGTACTTC. Translating it yields CASSLVQSSYEQYF.

This clone was observed a single time. The chain has TRBV25-1 and TRBJ1-1, with D hard to call. V was clipped by 4 bases and J by 4 bases, with 7 bases between them. The length of the CDR3 is 12 residues. Germline V lookup: CDR1 MGHDK, CDR2 SYGVNS. The DNA of the CDR3 is TGTGCCAGCAGTGGCTTGGCCACTGAAGCTTTCTTT. Residues: CASSGLATEAFF.

This clone has just one count. The genes are TRBV10-3 and TRBJ2-3, with D uncertain. There are 14 residues in the CDR3. Germline loops: CDR1 ENHRY, CDR2 SYGVKD. Trimming removed 7 bases at V and 0 bases at J, with 11 bases between. CDR3 in DNA: TGTGCCATCAAGGCAGAAGTTAGCACAGATACGCAGTATTTT. Translation: CAIKAEVSTDTQYF.

The chain carries TRBV6-6 and TRBJ1-4; D is unresolved. Germline assignment: CDR1 MNHNY and CDR2 SVGAGI (reference sequence). Trimming left V 8 bases short and J 4 bases short, with 11 bases between. CDR3 size: 13 residues. CDR3 in DNA: TGTGCCAGCCGGGCTACAGTTAATGAAAAACTGTTTTTT. Translation gives CASRATVNEKLFF.

For the CDR3, the DNA is TGTGCCAGCAGTCCGACGGATTCTAGAGCTTTCTTT. This sequence encodes CASSPTDSRAFF. The chain joins TRBV6-6 to TRBJ1-1; unclear D gene. This CDR3 is built from 12 residues. Germline-derived CDR1 and CDR2 are MNHNY and SVGAGI (reference sequence). V lost 5 bases, J lost 10 bases, and 14 bases lay in between.

The chain carries TRBV30 and TRBJ1-6, with unresolved D. This CDR3 has 14 amino acids. The germline V and J ends were trimmed by 4 bases and 7 bases, with 14 bases remaining between them. CDR1 GTSNPN and CDR2 SVGIG come from the germline V gene (reference sequence). The CDR3 coding sequence is TGTGCCTGGAACCCCGAACACTTGAATTCACCCCTCCACTTT. Translated: CAWNPEHLNSPLHF.

This clone has more than one count but fewer than ten. The rearrangement joins TRBV7-2 to TRBJ1-1, with D hard to call. V lost 5 bases, J lost 0 bases, and 7 bases lay in between. This CDR3 contains 13 residues. The germline V gene has CDR1 SGHTA and CDR2 FQGNSA. CDR3 sequence (DNA): TGTGCCAGCAGCCGAGGGATGAACACTGAAGCTTTCTTT. It is translated as CASSRGMNTEAFF.